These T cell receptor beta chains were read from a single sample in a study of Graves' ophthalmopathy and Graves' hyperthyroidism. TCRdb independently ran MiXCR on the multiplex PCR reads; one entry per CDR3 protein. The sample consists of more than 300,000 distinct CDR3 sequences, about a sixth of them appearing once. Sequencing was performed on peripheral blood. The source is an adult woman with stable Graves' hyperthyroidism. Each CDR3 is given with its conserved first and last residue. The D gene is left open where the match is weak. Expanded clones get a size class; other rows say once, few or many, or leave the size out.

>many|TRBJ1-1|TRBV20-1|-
CSAQTVTEAFF
TGCAGTGCCCAGACAGTCACTGAAGCTTTCTTT
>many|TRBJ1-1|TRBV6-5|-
CASSPPKGPAFF
TGTGCCAGCAGCCCACCGAAGGGACCAGCTTTCTTT
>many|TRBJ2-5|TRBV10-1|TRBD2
CASSESAGAGTQYF
TGCGCCAGCAGTGAGTCGGCGGGAGCGGGGACCCAGTACTTC
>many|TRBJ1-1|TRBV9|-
CASSVLGATEAFF
TGTGCCAGCAGCGTCTTGGGTGCCACTGAAGCTTTCTTT
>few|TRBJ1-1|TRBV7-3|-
CASSLGSQNTVAFF
TGTGCCAGCAGCTTAGGGTCACAGAACACTGTAGCTTTCTTT
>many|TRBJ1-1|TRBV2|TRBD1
CASSVQGEVTEAFF
TGTGCCAGCAGTGTTCAGGGGGAGGTCACTGAAGCTTTCTTT
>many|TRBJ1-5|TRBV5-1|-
CASSLGTGNQPQHF
TGCGCCAGCAGCTTGGGGACAGGCAATCAGCCCCAGCATTTT
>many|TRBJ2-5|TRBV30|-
CAWSDRSQETQYF
TGTGCCTGGAGCGACAGGTCCCAAGAGACCCAGTACTTC
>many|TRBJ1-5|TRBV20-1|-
CSARDPSNSNQPQHF
TGCAGTGCTAGAGATCCCAGTAATAGCAATCAGCCCCAGCATTTT
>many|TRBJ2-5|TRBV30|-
CAWSPPGKETQYF
TGTGCCTGGAGTCCCCCGGGTAAAGAGACCCAGTACTTC
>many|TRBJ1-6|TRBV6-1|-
CASSRHGKDSPLHF
TGTGCCAGCAGTAGACACGGGAAGGATTCACCCCTCCACTTT
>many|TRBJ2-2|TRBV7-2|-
CAGSLAVAWRRRTGELFF
TGTGCCGGCAGCTTAGCTGTCGCTTGGAGAAGACGCACCGGGGAGCTGTTTTTT
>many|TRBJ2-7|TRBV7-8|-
CASSPGRVKYF
TGTGCCAGCAGCCCGGGGCGGGTGAAGTACTTC
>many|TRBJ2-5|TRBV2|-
CASRTETQYF
TGTGCCAGCAGGACGGAGACCCAGTACTTC
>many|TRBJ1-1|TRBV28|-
CASSPGGWTEAFF
TGTGCCAGCAGCCCCGGGGGTTGGACTGAAGCTTTCTTT
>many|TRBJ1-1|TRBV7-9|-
CASSRMNTEAFF
TGTGCCAGCAGCCGGATGAACACTGAAGCTTTCTTT
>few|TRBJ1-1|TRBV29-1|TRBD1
CSGGTGLNTEAFF
TGCAGCGGGGGGACAGGGTTGAACACTGAAGCTTTCTTT
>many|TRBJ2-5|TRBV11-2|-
CASSLAVETQYF
TGTGCCAGCAGCTTAGCGGTAGAGACCCAGTACTTC
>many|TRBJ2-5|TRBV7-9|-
CASSSSGYQETQYF
TGTGCCAGCAGCTCGTCCGGGTACCAAGAGACCCAGTACTTC
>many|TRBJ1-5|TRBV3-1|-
CASSQEQGQPQHF
TGTGCCAGCAGCCAAGAGCAGGGTCAGCCCCAGCATTTT
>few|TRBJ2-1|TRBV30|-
CAWRWATGYNEQFF
TGTGCCTGGCGATGGGCGACGGGCTACAATGAGCAGTTCTTC
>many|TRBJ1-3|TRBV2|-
CATRGFSGNTIYF
TGTGCCACCCGGGGGTTCTCTGGAAACACCATATATTTT
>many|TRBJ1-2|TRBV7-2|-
CASSLGGGLPYGYTF
TGTGCCAGCAGCTTAGGTGGAGGGCTTCCCTATGGCTACACCTTC
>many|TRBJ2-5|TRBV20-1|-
CSATKGETQYF
TGCAGTGCCACAAAAGGGGAGACCCAGTACTTC
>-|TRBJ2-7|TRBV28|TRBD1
CASRPGQGLYEQYF
TGTGCCAGCAGACCGGGACAGGGGTTATACGAGCAGTACTTC
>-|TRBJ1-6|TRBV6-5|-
CASSVLDGDNSPLHF
TGTGCCAGCAGTGTACTCGACGGGGATAATTCACCCCTCCACTTT
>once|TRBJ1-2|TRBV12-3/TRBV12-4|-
CASSLLPNYGYTF
TGTGCCAGCAGTTTACTTCCTAACTATGGCTACACCTTC
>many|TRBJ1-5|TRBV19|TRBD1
CASSGTGAQPQHF
TGTGCCAGTAGCGGGACAGGGGCTCAGCCCCAGCATTTT
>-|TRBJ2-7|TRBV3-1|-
CASSQVVLGNYEQYF
TGTGCCAGCAGCCAAGTGGTGTTGGGAAACTACGAGCAGTACTTC
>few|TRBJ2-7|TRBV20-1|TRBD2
CSADGGLAGGGSYEQYF
TGCAGTGCTGACGGTGGACTAGCGGGCGGAGGGTCCTACGAGCAGTACTTC
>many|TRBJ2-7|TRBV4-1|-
CASSQFLLGRDSTYEQYF
TGCGCCAGCAGCCAGTTCCTCCTAGGGCGGGACTCAACCTACGAGCAGTACTTC
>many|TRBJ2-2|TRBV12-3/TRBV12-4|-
CASSLVEPGVNGELFF
TGTGCCAGCAGTTTGGTGGAACCGGGAGTGAACGGGGAGCTGTTTTTT
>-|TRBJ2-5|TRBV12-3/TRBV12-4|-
CASRPQGWGETQYF
TGTGCCAGCAGGCCTCAGGGTTGGGGAGAGACCCAGTACTTC
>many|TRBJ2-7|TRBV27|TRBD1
CASSLAGTGFYEQYF
TGTGCCAGCAGTTTGGCCGGGACAGGGTTTTACGAGCAGTACTTC
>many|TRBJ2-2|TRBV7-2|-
CASKERTGKGGELFF
TGTGCCAGCAAAGAGAGGACTGGAAAGGGCGGGGAGCTGTTTTTT
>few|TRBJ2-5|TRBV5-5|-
CASSLGRIETQYF
TGTGCCAGCAGCTTGGGCAGAATAGAGACCCAGTACTTC
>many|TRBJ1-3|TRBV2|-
CASSEGRGPSGNTIYF
TGTGCCAGCAGTGAAGGGCGGGGTCCATCTGGAAACACCATATATTTT
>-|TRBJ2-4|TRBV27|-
CASSFGAKNIQYF
TGTGCCAGCAGTTTTGGAGCCAAAAACATTCAGTACTTC
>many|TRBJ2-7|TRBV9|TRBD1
CASSQTTGGSYEQYF
TGTGCCAGCAGCCAAACGACAGGGGGCTCCTACGAGCAGTACTTC
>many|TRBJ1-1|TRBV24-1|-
CATSGGANTEAFF
TGTGCCACCAGTGGGGGGGCTAACACTGAAGCTTTCTTT
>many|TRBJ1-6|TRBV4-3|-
CASSQDGISSYNSPLHF
TGCGCCAGCAGCCAAGATGGCATCAGCTCCTATAATTCACCCCTCCACTTT
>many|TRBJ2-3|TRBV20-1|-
CSPPSSDSPMDTQYF
TGCAGTCCTCCCTCCTCGGACAGCCCTATGGATACGCAGTATTTT
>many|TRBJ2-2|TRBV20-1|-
CSASRGSHGLNTGELFF
TGCAGTGCTAGTAGGGGGTCGCACGGACTGAACACCGGGGAGCTGTTTTTT
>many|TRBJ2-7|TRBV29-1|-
CSVEGGQESNEQYF
TGCAGCGTTGAGGGGGGGCAGGAAAGTAACGAGCAGTACTTC
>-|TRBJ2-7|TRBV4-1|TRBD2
CASSHISGRAGGYEQYF
TGCGCCAGCAGCCATATTAGCGGGAGGGCCGGTGGGTACGAGCAGTACTTC
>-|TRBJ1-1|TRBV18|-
CASSPNRDMNTEAFF
TGTGCCAGCTCACCAAACAGGGACATGAACACTGAAGCTTTCTTT
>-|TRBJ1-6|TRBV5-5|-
CASSPPPVGLNSPLHF
TGTGCCAGCAGCCCACCCCCTGTGGGCCTTAATTCACCCCTCCACTTT
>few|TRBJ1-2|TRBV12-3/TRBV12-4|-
CASSFNIGRGSGYTF
TGTGCCAGCAGTTTTAATATAGGGAGGGGCAGTGGCTACACCTTC
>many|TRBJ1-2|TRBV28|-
CASSLVAGPDGYTF
TGTGCCAGCAGTTTAGTGGCAGGGCCTGATGGCTACACCTTC
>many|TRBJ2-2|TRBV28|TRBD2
CASRGLVSGELFF
TGTGCCAGCAGAGGACTAGTTAGTGGGGAGCTGTTTTTT
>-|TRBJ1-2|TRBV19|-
CASSIDLTHGYTF
TGTGCCAGTAGTATTGACTTAACACATGGCTACACCTTC
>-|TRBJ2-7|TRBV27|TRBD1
CASSLSGTGDYEQYF
TGTGCCAGCAGTTTATCCGGGACAGGGGACTACGAGCAGTACTTC
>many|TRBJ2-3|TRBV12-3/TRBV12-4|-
CASSLRGSTDTQYF
TGTGCCAGCAGTTTAAGGGGCAGTACAGATACGCAGTATTTT
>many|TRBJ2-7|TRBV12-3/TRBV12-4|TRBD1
CASSQDRVMYEQYF
TGTGCCAGCAGTCAGGACAGGGTGATGTACGAGCAGTACTTC
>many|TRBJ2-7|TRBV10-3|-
CAISESRASYEQYF
TGTGCCATCAGTGAGTCTCGAGCCTCCTACGAGCAGTACTTC